These 14 T cell receptor beta chains originate from one sample sequenced in a study of blood T cell repertoires in COVID-19. The protocol was immunoSEQ multiplex PCR, while the TCRdb copy is restricted to in-frame clones and leaves out a portion. The table lists some 280,000 clones, around nine tenths of them singletons. The material sequenced was peripheral blood. These receptors were taken from a woman aged 35 to 49 who had recovered from COVID-19.

The genes are TRBV18 and TRBJ2-3; TRBD2 matches 11 bases. CDR1 KGHSH and CDR2 LQKENI come from the germline V gene. V was clipped by 1 base and J by 0 bases; unmatched bases: 6. The CDR3 runs 18 residues. The CDR3 loop is CASSPRLAGTSSTDTQYF. The CDR3 coding sequence is TGTGCCAGCTCACCACGACTAGCGGGGACCTCTAGCACAGATACGCAGTATTTT.

This sequence joins TRBV24-1 and TRBJ2-2; D perhaps matches TRBD1 (5 bases). Germline CDR1 reads KGHDR; CDR2 reads SFDVKD. The CDR3 has 17 residues. V shed 5 bases and J shed 2 bases, with 17 bases lying between them. CDR3 DNA sequence: TGTGCCACCAGTGGAGTGAAACAGGTCCGTAACACCGGGGAGCTGTTTTTT. It is translated as CATSGVKQVRNTGELFF.

The chain carries TRBV6-1 and TRBJ1-3; D uncertain. In germline, CDR1 is MNHNS, CDR2 SASEGT. The V gene lost 6 bases and the J gene lost 0 bases, with 9 bases spanning the gap. This CDR3 is 14 amino acids long. The CDR3 protein is CASSRSSSGNTIYF. The CDR3 nucleotides read TGTGCCAGCAGCCGTTCGAGCTCTGGAAACACCATATATTTT.

The chain has TRBV6-5 and TRBJ2-1, with 10 bases aligning to TRBD2. Per the germline V gene, CDR1 is MNHEY and CDR2 is SVGAGI. The J segment lost 12 bases and the V segment lost 6 bases, leaving 5 bases of the junction unmatched. This CDR3 spans 12 amino acids. The DNA of the CDR3 is TGTGCCAGCAGCCGAAGCGGGAGGGCGCAGTTCTTC. This encodes CASSRSGRAQFF.

The chain joins TRBV19 to TRBJ1-6, with D unclear. The germline V and J ends were trimmed by 7 bases and 8 bases, with 9 bases remaining between them. Germline V lookup: CDR1 LNHDA, CDR2 SQIVND (reference sequence). This CDR3 contains 12 residues. The CDR3 is CASNGGHSPLHF. CDR3 in DNA: TGTGCCAGTAACGGCGGGCATTCACCCCTCCACTTT. Looking up the rest from reference TRBV19 and TRBJ1-6 gives the full variable domain: DGGITQSPKYLFRKEGQNVTLSCEQNLNHDAMYWYRQDPGQGLRLIYYSQIVNDFQKGDIAEGYSVSREKKESFPLTVTSAQKNPTAFYLCASNGGHSPLHFGNGTRLTVT.

The chain employs TRBV18 and TRBJ1-1; no reliable D call. Per germline, CDR1 KGHSH and CDR2 LQKENI. V gave up 3 bases and J gave up 4 bases, with 15 bases separating them. This CDR3 is 15 amino acids long. Here the CDR3 DNA reads TGTGCCAGCTCACCTCGAATTTCGGTTGGCACTGAAGCTTTCTTT. Translating it yields CASSPRISVGTEAFF.

The chain joins TRBV19 to TRBJ1-4, with 9 bases matching TRBD1. Losses at the gene ends were 7 bases for V and 7 bases for J; bases not matched to a gene: 10. CDR3 size: 15 residues. In germline, CDR1 is LNHDA, CDR2 SQIVND (reference sequence). The CDR3 bases are TGTGCCAGTAACCGGGACAGGGAGGAGAGTGAAAAACTGTTTTTT. This gives the protein CASNRDREESEKLFF.

The gene calls are TRBV9 and TRBJ2-7; D gene uncertain. V lost 3 bases and J 7 bases, leaving 14 bases between the germline ends. Germline assignment: CDR1 SGDLS and CDR2 YYNGEE. The CDR3 contains 13 residues. CDR3 sequence reads: CASSAIPGGEQYF. CDR3 bases: TGTGCCAGCAGCGCAATTCCGGGTGGGGAGCAGTACTTC.

CDR3 nucleotides: TGTGCCAGCAGCTTAGAGCAGCCGGGACAGGGGCAAGAGACCCAGTACTTC. Translating it yields CASSLEQPGQGQETQYF. The chain carries TRBV11-3 and TRBJ2-5, with TRBD1 matching over 10 bases. V was pared by 0 bases and J by 2 bases, with 6 bases of the junction left unmatched. The germline CDR1 and CDR2 sequences are SGHNT and YENEEA. This CDR3 region has 17 residues.

The chain has TRBV7-3 and TRBJ2-3, with 7 bases identical to TRBD2. The V gene's germline CDR1 is SGHTA and CDR2 FQGTGA. This CDR3 is built from 18 residues. J was trimmed by 2 bases and V by 5 bases; bases with no gene match: 16. The CDR3 sequence: CASSEPLKKAGDTDTQYF. In nucleotides, the CDR3 is TGTGCCAGCAGCGAACCACTAAAGAAGGCGGGAGACACAGATACGCAGTATTTT.

The CDR3 coding sequence is TGTGCCATCAGTGGTGCGGGTGGGGGGATAAGTAACGAGCAGTACTTC. It specifies CAISGAGGGISNEQYF. The chain combines TRBV10-3 with TRBJ2-7, with TRBD2 as a possible D gene (6 bases). Germline CDR1 reads ENHRY; CDR2 reads SYGVKD. This CDR3 spans 16 amino acids. Trimming shortened V by 4 bases and J by 5 bases, and 21 bases separated the two germline ends.

The table lists this clone with many counts. The same CDR3 arises from other DNA sequences in this sample as well. This chain uses TRBV7-3 with TRBJ2-1; 7 bases fit TRBD2. V trimming: 3 bases; J trimming: 0 bases; junction bases outside the gene matches: 2. Per germline, CDR1 SGHTA and CDR2 FQGTGA. CDR3 length equals 15 residues. The CDR3 here is CASSFGGSSYNEQFF. The CDR3 region has the DNA TGTGCCAGCAGCTTTGGCGGGAGCTCCTACAATGAGCAGTTCTTC.

This CDR3 reads CASSLVGYTEAFF. CDR3 nucleotide sequence: TGTGCCAGCAGCTTAGTCGGTTACACTGAAGCTTTCTTT. V and J are TRBV7-6 and TRBJ1-1; D gene uncertain. Looked up from germline, CDR1 is SGHVS and CDR2 is FNYEAQ. V was trimmed by 1 base and J by 3 bases, leaving 6 bases between them. The CDR3 contains 13 residues.

The rearrangement uses TRBV6-5 and TRBJ2-7, with 8 bases fitting TRBD1. J lost 5 bases, V lost 6 bases, and 6 bases had no gene match. The CDR3 length is 13 residues. Germline V gives CDR1 MNHEY, CDR2 SVGAGI. The CDR3: CASSRTGLDEQYF. The DNA for the CDR3 is TGTGCCAGCAGCCGGACAGGGCTCGACGAGCAGTACTTC.